This T cell receptor beta chain was captured by sequencing in a study of blood T cell repertoires in COVID-19. Here immunoSEQ multiplex PCR was the method, and the copy in TCRdb shows in-frame clones only, minus some. The repertoire holds some 270,000 clones, with around 90% as singletons. The CDR3 extends over 15 amino acids. Looked up from germline, CDR1 is MNHEY and CDR2 is SVGEGT. Trimming at V came to 6 bases and at J to 2 bases, leaving 10 bases not matched to a gene. The TCR originated in a woman aged 55-70 years with COVID-19, enrolled during active disease. This chain links TRBV6-2 or TRBV6-3 with TRBJ2-7; TRBD1 agrees at 7 bases. The sequenced material came from peripheral blood. The CDR3 sequence is CASSQTGTATYEQYF. The CDR3 region has the DNA TGTGCCAGCAGCCAAACCGGGACAGCAACCTACGAGCAGTACTTC.